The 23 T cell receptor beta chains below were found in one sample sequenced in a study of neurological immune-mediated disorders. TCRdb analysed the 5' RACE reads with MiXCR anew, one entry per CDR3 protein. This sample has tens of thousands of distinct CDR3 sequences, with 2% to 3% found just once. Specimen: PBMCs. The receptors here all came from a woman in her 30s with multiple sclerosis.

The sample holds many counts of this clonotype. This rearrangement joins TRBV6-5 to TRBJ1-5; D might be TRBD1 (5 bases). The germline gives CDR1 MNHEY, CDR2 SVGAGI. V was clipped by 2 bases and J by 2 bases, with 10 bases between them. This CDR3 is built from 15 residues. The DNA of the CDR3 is TGTGCCAGCAGTTACCGGGCGACAGGCAATCAGCCCCAGCATTTT. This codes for CASSYRATGNQPQHF.

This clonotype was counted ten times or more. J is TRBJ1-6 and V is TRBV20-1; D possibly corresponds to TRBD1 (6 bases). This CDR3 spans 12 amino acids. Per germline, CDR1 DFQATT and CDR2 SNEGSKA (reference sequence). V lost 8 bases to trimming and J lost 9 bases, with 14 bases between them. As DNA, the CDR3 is TGCAGTACAGGGCTCCATACTTCACCCCTCCACTTT. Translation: CSTGLHTSPLHF.

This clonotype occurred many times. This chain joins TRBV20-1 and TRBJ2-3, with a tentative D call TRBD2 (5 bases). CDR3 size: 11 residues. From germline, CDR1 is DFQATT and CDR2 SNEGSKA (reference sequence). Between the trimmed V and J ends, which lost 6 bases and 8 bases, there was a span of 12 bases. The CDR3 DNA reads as TGCAGTGCACCCACGGGATTTACGCAGTATTTT. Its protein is CSAPTGFTQYF.

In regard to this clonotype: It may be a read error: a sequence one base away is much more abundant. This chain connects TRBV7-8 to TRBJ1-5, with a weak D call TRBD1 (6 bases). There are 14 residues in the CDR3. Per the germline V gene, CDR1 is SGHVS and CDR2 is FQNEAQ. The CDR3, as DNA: TGTGTCAGCAGCTACAACAGGGAGAATCAGCCCCAGCATTTT. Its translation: CVSSYNRENQPQHF.

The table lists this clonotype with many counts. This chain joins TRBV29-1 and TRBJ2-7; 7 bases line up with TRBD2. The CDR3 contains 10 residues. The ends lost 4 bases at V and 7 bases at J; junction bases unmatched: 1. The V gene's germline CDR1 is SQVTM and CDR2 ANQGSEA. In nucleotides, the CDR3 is TGCAGCGTTGCAGCGGGGGAGCAGTACTTC. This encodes CSVAAGEQYF.

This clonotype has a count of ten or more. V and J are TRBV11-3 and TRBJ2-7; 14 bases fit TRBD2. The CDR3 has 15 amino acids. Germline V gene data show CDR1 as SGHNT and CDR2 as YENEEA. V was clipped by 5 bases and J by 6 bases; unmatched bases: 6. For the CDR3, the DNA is TGTGCCAGCAGCATGACTAGCGGGAGGGCGGGCGAGCAGTACTTC. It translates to CASSMTSGRAGEQYF.

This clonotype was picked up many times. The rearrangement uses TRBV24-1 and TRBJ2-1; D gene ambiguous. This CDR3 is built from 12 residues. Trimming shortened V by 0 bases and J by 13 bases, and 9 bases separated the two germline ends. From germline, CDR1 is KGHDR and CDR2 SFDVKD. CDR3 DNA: TGTGCCACCAGTGATTTGAGAACGACACAGTTCTTC. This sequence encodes CATSDLRTTQFF.

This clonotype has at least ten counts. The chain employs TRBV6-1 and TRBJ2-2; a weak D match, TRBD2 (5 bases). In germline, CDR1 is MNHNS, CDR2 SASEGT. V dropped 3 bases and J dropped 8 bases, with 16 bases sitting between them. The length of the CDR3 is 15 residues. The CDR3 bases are TGTGCCAGCAGTGAGCCCCCCGGTAGCGCTGGGGAGCTGTTTTTT. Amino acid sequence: CASSEPPGSAGELFF.

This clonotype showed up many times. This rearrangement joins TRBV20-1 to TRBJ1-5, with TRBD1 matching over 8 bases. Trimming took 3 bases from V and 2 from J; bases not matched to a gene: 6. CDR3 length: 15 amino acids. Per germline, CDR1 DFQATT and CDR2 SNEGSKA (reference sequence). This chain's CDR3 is CSASPGTGGNQPQHF. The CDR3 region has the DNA TGCAGTGCTAGTCCCGGGACAGGCGGCAATCAGCCCCAGCATTTT.

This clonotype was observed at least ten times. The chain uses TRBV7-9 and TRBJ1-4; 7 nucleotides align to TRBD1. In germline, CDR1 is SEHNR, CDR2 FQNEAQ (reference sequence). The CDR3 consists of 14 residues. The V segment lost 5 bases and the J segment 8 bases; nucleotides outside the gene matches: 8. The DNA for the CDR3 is TGTGCCAGCAGCCGGACAGGCAGCAGCGAAAAACTGTTTTTT. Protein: CASSRTGSSEKLFF.

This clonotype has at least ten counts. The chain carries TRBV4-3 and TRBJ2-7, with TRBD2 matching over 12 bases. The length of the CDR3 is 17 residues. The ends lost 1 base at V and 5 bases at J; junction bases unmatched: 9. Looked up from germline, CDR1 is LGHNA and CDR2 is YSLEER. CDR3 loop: CASSQGTSGTPRDEQYF. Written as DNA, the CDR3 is TGCGCCAGCAGCCAAGGGACTAGCGGGACCCCTAGGGACGAGCAGTACTTC.

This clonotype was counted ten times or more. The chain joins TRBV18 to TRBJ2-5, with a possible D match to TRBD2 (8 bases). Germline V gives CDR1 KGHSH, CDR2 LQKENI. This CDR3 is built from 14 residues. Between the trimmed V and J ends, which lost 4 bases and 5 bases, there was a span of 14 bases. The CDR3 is CASSRVAGQETQYF. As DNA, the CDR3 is TGTGCCAGCTCACGGGTAGCGGGACAGGAGACCCAGTACTTC.

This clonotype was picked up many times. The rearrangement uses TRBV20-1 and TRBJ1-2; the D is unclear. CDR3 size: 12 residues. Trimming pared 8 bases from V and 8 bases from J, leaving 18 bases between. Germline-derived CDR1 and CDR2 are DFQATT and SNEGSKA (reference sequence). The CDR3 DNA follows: TGCAGTCCTTCTCGTACAGCCGGAGGCTACACCTTC. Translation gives CSPSRTAGGYTF.

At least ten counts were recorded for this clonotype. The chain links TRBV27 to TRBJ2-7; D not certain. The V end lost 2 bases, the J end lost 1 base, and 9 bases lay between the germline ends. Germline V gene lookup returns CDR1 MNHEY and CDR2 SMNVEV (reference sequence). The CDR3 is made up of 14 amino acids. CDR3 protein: CASSLKEWSYEQYF. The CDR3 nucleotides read TGTGCCAGCAGTTTAAAGGAGTGGTCCTACGAGCAGTACTTC.

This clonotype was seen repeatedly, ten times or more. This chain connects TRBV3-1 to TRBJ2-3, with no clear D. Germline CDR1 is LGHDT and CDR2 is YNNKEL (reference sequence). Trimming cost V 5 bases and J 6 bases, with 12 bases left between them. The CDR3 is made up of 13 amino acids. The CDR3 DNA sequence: TGTGCCAGCAGCGCCGCAGCCCAGGATACGCAGTATTTT. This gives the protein CASSAAAQDTQYF.

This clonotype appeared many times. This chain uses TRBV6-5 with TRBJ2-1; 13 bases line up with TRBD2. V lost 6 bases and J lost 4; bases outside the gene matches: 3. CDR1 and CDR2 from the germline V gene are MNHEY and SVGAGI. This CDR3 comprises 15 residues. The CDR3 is CASRTGLAGYNEQFF. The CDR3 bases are TGTGCCAGCAGAACGGGACTAGCGGGATACAATGAGCAGTTCTTC.

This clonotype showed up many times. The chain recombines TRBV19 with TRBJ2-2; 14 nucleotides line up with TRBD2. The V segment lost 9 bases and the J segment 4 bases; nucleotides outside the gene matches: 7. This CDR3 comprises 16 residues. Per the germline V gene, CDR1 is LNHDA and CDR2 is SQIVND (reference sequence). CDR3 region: CASGTSGSRRTGELFF. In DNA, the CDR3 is TGTGCCAGCGGGACTAGCGGGAGTAGGCGCACCGGGGAGCTGTTTTTT.

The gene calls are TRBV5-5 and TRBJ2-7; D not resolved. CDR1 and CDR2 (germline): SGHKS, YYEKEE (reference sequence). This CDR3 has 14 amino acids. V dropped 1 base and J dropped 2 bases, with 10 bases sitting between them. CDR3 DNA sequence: TGTGCCAGCAGCTTGATGGGTAGGCCCTACGAGCAGTACTTC. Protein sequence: CASSLMGRPYEQYF.

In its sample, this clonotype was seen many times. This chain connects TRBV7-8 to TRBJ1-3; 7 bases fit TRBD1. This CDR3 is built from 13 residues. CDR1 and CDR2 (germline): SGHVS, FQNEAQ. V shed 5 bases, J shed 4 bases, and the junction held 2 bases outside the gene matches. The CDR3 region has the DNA TGTGCCAGCAGCCGGGACAGAGGAAACACCATATATTTT. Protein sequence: CASSRDRGNTIYF.

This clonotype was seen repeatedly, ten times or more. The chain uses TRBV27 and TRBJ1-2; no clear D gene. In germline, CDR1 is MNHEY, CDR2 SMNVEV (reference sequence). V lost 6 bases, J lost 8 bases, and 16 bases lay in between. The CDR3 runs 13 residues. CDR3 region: CASSSGQTRGYTF. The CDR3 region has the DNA TGTGCCAGCAGCTCGGGCCAAACGAGGGGCTACACCTTC.

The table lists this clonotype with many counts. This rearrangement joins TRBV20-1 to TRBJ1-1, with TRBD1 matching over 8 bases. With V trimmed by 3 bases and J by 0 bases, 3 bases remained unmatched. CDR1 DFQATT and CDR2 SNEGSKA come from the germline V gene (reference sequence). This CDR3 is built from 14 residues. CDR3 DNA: TGCAGTGCTAGGTGGACAGGGATGAACACTGAAGCTTTCTTT. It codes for CSARWTGMNTEAFF.

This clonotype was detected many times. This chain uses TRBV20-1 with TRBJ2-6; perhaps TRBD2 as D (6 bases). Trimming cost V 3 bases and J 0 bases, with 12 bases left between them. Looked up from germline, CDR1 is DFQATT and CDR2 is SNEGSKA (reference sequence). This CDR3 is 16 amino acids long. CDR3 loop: CSARKGLTSGANVLTF. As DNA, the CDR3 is TGCAGTGCTAGGAAGGGACTTACCTCTGGGGCCAACGTCCTGACTTTC.

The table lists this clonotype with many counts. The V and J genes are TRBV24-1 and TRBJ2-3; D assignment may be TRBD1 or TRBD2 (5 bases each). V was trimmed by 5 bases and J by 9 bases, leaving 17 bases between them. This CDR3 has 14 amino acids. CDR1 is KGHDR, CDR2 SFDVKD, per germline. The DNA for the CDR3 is TGTGCCACCAGTGGGACATCTTCGGGGTTGACGCAGTATTTT. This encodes CATSGTSSGLTQYF.